This is a list of T cell receptor beta chains from one sample in a study of T cell responses to AZD1222 COVID-19 vaccine. The table came from immunoSEQ multiplex PCR; TCRdb's copy has only in-frame clones and leaves some out. The sample lists around 84,000 clones, approximately 88% occurring once. Sample: peripheral blood, taken on day 0 of AZD1222 vaccination. These receptors came from an adult in good health. Each CDR3 is given with its conserved first and last residue. D genes are given only for firm matches. A row's size may be missing; if present it is once, few, many or a size class.

d_gene,abundance,j_gene,v_gene,CDR3nt,CDR3aa
TRBD1,-,TRBJ1-2,TRBV19,TGTGCCAGTAGCAACGGACAGGGGCGATATGGCTACACCTTC,CASSNGQGRYGYTF
-,-,TRBJ1-1,TRBV29-1,TGCAGCGCAAGACAGACCAACACTGAAGCTTTCTTT,CSARQTNTEAFF
-,-,TRBJ1-1,TRBV5-4,TGTGCCAGCAGCCTGACAGTGAACACTGAAGCTTTCTTT,CASSLTVNTEAFF
TRBD1,-,TRBJ1-2,TRBV6-2/TRBV6-3,TGTGCCAGCAACCCGACAGGGGGTTACTATGGCTACACCTTC,CASNPTGGYYGYTF
TRBD2,-,TRBJ2-2,TRBV19,TGTGCCAGTGGCGCCGGTACTAGCGGGAACACCGGGGAGCTGTTTTTT,CASGAGTSGNTGELFF
TRBD2,once,TRBJ2-5,TRBV11-3,TGTGCCAGCAGCTTATTCGGTAATAGCGGGCTCCGAGAGACCCAGTACTTC,CASSLFGNSGLRETQYF
-,-,TRBJ2-1,TRBV7-9,TGTGCCAGCAGCAGTATCGACAATGAGCAGTTCTTC,CASSSIDNEQFF
TRBD1,-,TRBJ2-1,TRBV5-1,TGCGCCAGCAGCCAGGAGGGACAGGGCTACAATGAGCAGTTCTTC,CASSQEGQGYNEQFF
TRBD1,-,TRBJ1-6,TRBV5-1,TGCGCCAGCAGCTCCTGGACAGGGCTCAATTCACCCCTCCACTTT,CASSSWTGLNSPLHF
TRBD2,-,TRBJ2-1,TRBV4-2,TGTGCCAGCAGCCACGGACTAGCGGAGGGGAATGAGCAGTTCTTC,CASSHGLAEGNEQFF
TRBD1,-,TRBJ2-7,TRBV13,TGTGCCAGCAGCTCAGGACAGGGGCTAGCCGAGCAGTACTTC,CASSSGQGLAEQYF
-,once,TRBJ1-6,TRBV28,TGTGCCAGCAGTCCCCTTTTGGCGGCCTCAAATTCACCCCTCCACTTT,CASSPLLAASNSPLHF
-,-,TRBJ2-7,TRBV15,TGTGCCACCAGCATGGGGGGGCAGGGGGCTTACGAGCAGTACTTC,CATSMGGQGAYEQYF
-,-,TRBJ1-1,TRBV12-3/TRBV12-4,TGTGCCAGCAGTCTTAGAACTGAAGCTTTCTTT,CASSLRTEAFF
-,-,TRBJ2-1,TRBV6-2/TRBV6-3,TGTGCCAGCAGTTTCCTGCCCTCCAATGAGCAGTTCTTC,CASSFLPSNEQFF
-,-,TRBJ2-2,TRBV27,TGTGCCAGCAGTTTCCAGGTCGCCTCCGGGGAGCTGTTTTTT,CASSFQVASGELFF
-,once,TRBJ1-5,TRBV4-1,TGCGCCAGCAAAGACTTAGGACGGAGTTTTAATCAGCCCCAGCATTTT,CASKDLGRSFNQPQHF
-,-,TRBJ2-2,TRBV27,TGTGCCAGCAGTTTTTCGGGCACCGGGGAGCTGTTTTTT,CASSFSGTGELFF
TRBD1,once,TRBJ1-2,TRBV29-1,TGCAGCGTTAAAACAGGGGGCAATTATGGCTACACCTTC,CSVKTGGNYGYTF
TRBD1,-,TRBJ1-2,TRBV27,TGTGCCAGCAGTTCGGACAGGGCCGGATTTGGCTACACCTTC,CASSSDRAGFGYTF
-,-,TRBJ2-7,TRBV30,TGTGCCTGGGCCGGACCCGCTGGCTACGAGCAGTACTTC,CAWAGPAGYEQYF
-,-,TRBJ1-1,TRBV9,TGTGCCAGCAGCCCCAATTCCCGGGGGGCAGGGGAAGCTTTCTTT,CASSPNSRGAGEAFF
TRBD2,-,TRBJ2-1,TRBV20-1,TGCAGTGCTAGTTCTGCTTGGGGAGCGGGAGCCTACAATGAGCAGTTCTTC,CSASSAWGAGAYNEQFF
TRBD1,-,TRBJ1-3,TRBV28,TGTGCCAGCAGTTTCCCTGGGACAGGGACCTCTGGAAACACCATATATTTT,CASSFPGTGTSGNTIYF
-,-,TRBJ2-7,TRBV19,TGTGCCAGCCGATCTCCCAGGGGCGGGATCGACGAGCAGTACTTC,CASRSPRGGIDEQYF
-,-,TRBJ2-3,TRBV10-3,TGTGCCATCAGTGAACCGGGGGAAGGAGGCACAGATACGCAGTATTTT,CAISEPGEGGTDTQYF
-,-,TRBJ2-1,TRBV3-1/TRBV3-2,TGTGCCAGCAGCCAAGATGGAACGATTCCCTACAATGAGCAGTTCTTC,CASSQDGTIPYNEQFF
-,-,TRBJ1-3,TRBV3-1/TRBV3-2,TGTGCCAGCAGGCAAGAAGGAAACACCATATATTTT,CASRQEGNTIYF
-,-,TRBJ2-3,TRBV27,TGTGCCAGCACGGGAGCCAGCACAGATACGCAGTATTTT,CASTGASTDTQYF
TRBD1,few,TRBJ2-5,TRBV28,TGTGCCAGCAGCGTTACAGGGGCGCGGGAGACCCAGTACTTC,CASSVTGARETQYF
-,-,TRBJ1-4,TRBV27,TGTGCCAGCAGGTCAGGGGAGAAACTGTTTTTT,CASRSGEKLFF
-,few,TRBJ2-7,TRBV14,TGTGCCAGCAGCCAAGGCAGCTACGAGCAGTACTTC,CASSQGSYEQYF
-,-,TRBJ2-3,TRBV5-5,TGTGCCAGCAGCTTGGGCGTAGATACGCAGTATTTT,CASSLGVDTQYF
-,-,TRBJ1-2,TRBV7-9,TGTGCCAGCAGCTCCCATCTGACCCCAGGGGCAGCCTATGGCTACACCTTC,CASSSHLTPGAAYGYTF
-,-,TRBJ2-3,TRBV4-3,TGCGCCAGCAGCCAAGATAGGGACTTCCTCACAGATACGCAGTATTTT,CASSQDRDFLTDTQYF
-,once,TRBJ2-7,TRBV11-3,TGTGCCAGCAGCTTAGATCCCCGCGGTCGTCGCTACGAGCAGTACTTC,CASSLDPRGRRYEQYF
-,-,TRBJ1-1,TRBV7-9,TGTGCCAGCAGCTTATCGGAGGGCATGAACACTGAAGCTTTCTTT,CASSLSEGMNTEAFF
TRBD1,-,TRBJ1-4,TRBV5-6,TGTGCCAGCAGCTTCGGACAGGAAGAAAAACTGTTTTTT,CASSFGQEEKLFF
-,-,TRBJ1-2,TRBV11-2,TGTGCCAGCAGCTTAGCCTCAAGGAGCTATGGCTACACCTTC,CASSLASRSYGYTF
-,once,TRBJ1-2,TRBV19,TGTGCCAGTAGATTGACAGCCAGTGGCTATGGCTACACCTTC,CASRLTASGYGYTF
TRBD2,once,TRBJ2-7,TRBV9,TGTGCCAGCAGCGTAGGTGCGGGAGGGACCTACGAGCAGTACTTC,CASSVGAGGTYEQYF
TRBD1,few,TRBJ1-5,TRBV2,TGTGCCAGCAGTTCTCAGGGGGGCAATCAGCCCCAGCATTTT,CASSSQGGNQPQHF
-,-,TRBJ2-7,TRBV28,TGTGCCAGCAGTTCCGAGGGGAAGCAGTACTTC,CASSSEGKQYF
TRBD1,-,TRBJ2-1,TRBV28,TGTGCCAGCAGTGGCAGGGGACAGCAAGGCTCCTACAATGAGCAGTTCTTC,CASSGRGQQGSYNEQFF
-,-,TRBJ2-2,TRBV19,TGTGCCAGTACCAGGGCCACCGGGGAGCTGTTTTTT,CASTRATGELFF
TRBD2,once,TRBJ2-2,TRBV7-9,TGTGCCAGCAGCCGACTGACTAGCGGGACGAACACCGGGGAGCTGTTTTTT,CASSRLTSGTNTGELFF
-,-,TRBJ2-1,TRBV7-3,TGTGCCAGCAGCTTAAATCCGGGGTACAATGAGCAGTTCTTC,CASSLNPGYNEQFF
-,-,TRBJ1-1,TRBV14,TGTGCCAGCAGCCAAGAACGGATCACTGAAGCTTTCTTT,CASSQERITEAFF
TRBD1,-,TRBJ1-4,TRBV2,TGTGCCAGCAGTGCGCCGGGACAGAGGAATGAAAAACTGTTTTTT,CASSAPGQRNEKLFF
-,-,TRBJ2-2,TRBV6-5,TGTGCCAGCAGGACCCCTCCTCCGAACACCGGGGAGCTGTTTTTT,CASRTPPPNTGELFF
TRBD2,-,TRBJ2-3,TRBV27,TGTGCCAGCAGCTTCAGCGGGACCCAGGATACGCAGTATTTT,CASSFSGTQDTQYF
-,-,TRBJ2-7,TRBV6-1,TGTGCCAGCAGTGAACGGGGACCCTCCTACGAGCAGTACTTC,CASSERGPSYEQYF
TRBD2,-,TRBJ2-1,TRBV19,TGTGCCAGTAGTGCCCTAGCGGGAGGGCCGCGTAATGAGCAGTTCTTC,CASSALAGGPRNEQFF
-,-,TRBJ2-1,TRBV6-2/TRBV6-3,TGTGCCAGCAACCCGGGCGGCTCCTACAATGAGCAGTTCTTC,CASNPGGSYNEQFF
TRBD1,-,TRBJ2-7,TRBV6-2/TRBV6-3,TGTGCCAGCAGCCCACATCAGGGGGCATGGTACGAGCAGTACTTC,CASSPHQGAWYEQYF
-,-,TRBJ2-7,TRBV2,TGTGCCAGCAGTCCTGTCGTGGGGTTCGAGCAGTACTTC,CASSPVVGFEQYF